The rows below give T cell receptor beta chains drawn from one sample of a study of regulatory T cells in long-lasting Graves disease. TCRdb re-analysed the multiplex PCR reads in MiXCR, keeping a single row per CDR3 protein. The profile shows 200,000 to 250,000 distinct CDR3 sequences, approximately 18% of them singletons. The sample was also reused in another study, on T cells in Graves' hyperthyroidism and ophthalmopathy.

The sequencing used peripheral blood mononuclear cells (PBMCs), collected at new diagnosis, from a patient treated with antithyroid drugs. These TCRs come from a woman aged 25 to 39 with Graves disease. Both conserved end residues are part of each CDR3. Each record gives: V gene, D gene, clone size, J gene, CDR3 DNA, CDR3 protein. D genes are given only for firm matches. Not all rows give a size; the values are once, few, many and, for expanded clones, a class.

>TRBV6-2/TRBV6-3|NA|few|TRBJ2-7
TGTGCCAGCAGCCCAGATACCGGGGCCAACTTGCGGGAGCAGTACTTC
CASSPDTGANLREQYF
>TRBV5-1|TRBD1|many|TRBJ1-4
TGCGCCAGCAGCGCGGGACAGACAACTAATGAAAAACTGTTTTTT
CASSAGQTTNEKLFF
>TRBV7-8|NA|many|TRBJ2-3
TGTGCCAGCAGCTTAATATGGGCTGGGGGTGATCGGTATTTT
CASSLIWAGGDRYF
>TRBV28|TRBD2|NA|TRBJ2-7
TGTGCCAGCAGTTTAAAGGTAGCGGGGGTCAGCTCCTACGAGCAGTACTTC
CASSLKVAGVSSYEQYF
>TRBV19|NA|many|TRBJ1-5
TGTGCCAGTAGTATAGGCGGGGGTTTAAGCAATCAGCCCCAGCATTTT
CASSIGGGLSNQPQHF
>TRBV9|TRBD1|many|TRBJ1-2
TGTGCCAGCAGCGTAGCATCCGGGACAGGCGGCTACACCTTC
CASSVASGTGGYTF
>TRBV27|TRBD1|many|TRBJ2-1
TGTGCCACCCAGCCGGGACAGGTCTACAATGAGCAGTTCTTC
CATQPGQVYNEQFF
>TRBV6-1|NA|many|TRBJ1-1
TGTGCCAGCAGGGGAAGGACAGTGGGGGCTGAAGCTTTCTTT
CASRGRTVGAEAFF
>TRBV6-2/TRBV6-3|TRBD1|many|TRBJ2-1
TGTGCCAGCAGCCTTTACTACGGGACAGGGGCTGATGAGCAGTTCTTC
CASSLYYGTGADEQFF
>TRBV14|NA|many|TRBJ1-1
TGTGCCAGCAGCCAATGGCAGTCAGTGAGCACTGAAGCTTTCTTT
CASSQWQSVSTEAFF
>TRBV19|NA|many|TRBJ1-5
TGTGCCAGTAGTATGGAGGGTTATCAGCCCCAGCATTTT
CASSMEGYQPQHF
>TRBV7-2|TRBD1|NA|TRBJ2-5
TGTGCCAGCAGCTTTGACAGGGGACAAGAGACCCAGTACTTC
CASSFDRGQETQYF
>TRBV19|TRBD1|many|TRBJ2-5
TGTGCCAGTAGTTCCAGGGGGTACTGGGAGACCCAGTACTTC
CASSSRGYWETQYF
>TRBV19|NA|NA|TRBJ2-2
TGTGCCAGTAGATTTAAATTGGACACCGGGGAGCTGTTTTTT
CASRFKLDTGELFF
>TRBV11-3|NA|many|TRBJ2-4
TGTGCCAGCAGCCCCCAGTCCGAAAAAGCCAAAAACATTCAGTACTTC
CASSPQSEKAKNIQYF
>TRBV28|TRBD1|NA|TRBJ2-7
TGTGCCAGCAGTCCAGGGACAGGGAGTTTCTACGAGCAGTACTTC
CASSPGTGSFYEQYF
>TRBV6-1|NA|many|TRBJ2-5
TGTGCCAGCATTAACCAATTAGGGGAGACCCAGTACTTC
CASINQLGETQYF
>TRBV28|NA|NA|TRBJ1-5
TGTGCCAGCAGGGGGACACCTGGGTTGAGACAGCCCCAGCATTTT
CASRGTPGLRQPQHF
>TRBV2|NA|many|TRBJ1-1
TGTGCCAGCTCGCGGCAAGTATACACTGAAGCTTTCTTT
CASSRQVYTEAFF
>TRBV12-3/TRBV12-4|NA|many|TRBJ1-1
TGTGCCAGCAACCCTGCCCGGGGGAACACTGAAGCTTTCTTT
CASNPARGNTEAFF
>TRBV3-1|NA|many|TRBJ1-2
TGTGCCAGCAGCCCTCGGATACAGATGGATGGCTACACCTTC
CASSPRIQMDGYTF
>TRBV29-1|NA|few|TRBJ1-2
TGCAGCGTCATGGACGGCTATGGCTACACCTTC
CSVMDGYGYTF